This T cell receptor beta chain is from a study of CD8+ T cells in alopecia areata. Germline assignment: CDR1 SQVTM and CDR2 ANQGSEA. Between the trimmed V and J ends, which lost 7 bases and 0 bases, there was a span of 12 bases. This CDR3 has 13 amino acids. As the sequencing template, cDNA was produced by extracting RNA and reverse transcribing it. Clones were read by immunoSEQ multiplex PCR, and TCRdb kept only the in-frame ones, dropping some. The sample carries 150,000 to 200,000 clones, 65% recorded once. Sample treatment: oral pan-JAK inhibitor, 5-10 mg twice daily. Alopecia areata patients provided lesional scalp punch biopsies and peripheral blood. T lymphocytes (CD4+ and CD8+) were sorted from PBMCs.

This receptor was obtained from a human donor with alopecia areata. The specimen comprised CD4+ T cells sorted from blood, sampled at week 4, from a patient treated with tofacitinib. The chain has TRBV29-1 and TRBJ1-2; tentative D call: TRBD1 (5 bases). The CDR3, as DNA: TGCAGCGCAGCGGGGGGGACTAACTATGGCTACACCTTC. It yields the protein CSAAGGTNYGYTF.